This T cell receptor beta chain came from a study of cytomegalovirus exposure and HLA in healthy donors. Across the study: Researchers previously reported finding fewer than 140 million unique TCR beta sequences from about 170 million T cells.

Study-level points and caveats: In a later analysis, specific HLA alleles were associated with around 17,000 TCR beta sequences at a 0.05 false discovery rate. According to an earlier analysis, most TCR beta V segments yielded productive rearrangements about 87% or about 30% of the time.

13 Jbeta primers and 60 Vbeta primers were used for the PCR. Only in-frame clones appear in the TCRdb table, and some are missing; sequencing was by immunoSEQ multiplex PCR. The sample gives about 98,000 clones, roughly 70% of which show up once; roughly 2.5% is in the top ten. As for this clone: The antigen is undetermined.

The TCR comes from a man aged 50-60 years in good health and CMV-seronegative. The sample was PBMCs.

The CDR3 is CSVERRNRDSWYQETQYF. Here the CDR3 DNA reads TGCAGCGTTGAGAGGCGTAACCGGGACAGTTGGTACCAAGAGACCCAGTACTTC. This rearrangement joins TRBV29-1 to TRBJ2-5; 7 bases fit TRBD1. Germline-derived CDR1 and CDR2 are SQVTM and ANQGSEA. The CDR3 covers 18 residues. The J segment lost 0 bases and the V segment lost 3 bases, leaving 16 bases of the junction unmatched.